This TCR beta chain was sequenced for a study of T cell repertoires in cytomegalovirus infection (dated by TCRdb to between 2018 and 2021). Study-level background: Donor HLA type was relevant to the analysis, because carriage of CMV infection together with the matching HLA type was indicated by public TCR beta signatures.

The germline V gene supplies CDR1 MNHNS and CDR2 SASEGT. Trimming at the junction amounts to 5 bases on V and 4 bases on J, and the germline ends lie 14 bases apart. The CDR3 goes from the cysteine to the phenylalanine over 14 residues. This entry keeps only the CDR3 DNA: 42 bases, framed from base 1. This clonotype was recorded a few times. Its target antigen remains unknown. Base quality data are lacking; no much larger clone is found one base away. For sequencing, an Illumina HiSeq 1500 was employed. Through fastp at Q25 and MiXCR, TCRdb rebuilt clones from the public reads, retaining in-frame beta chains. Each entry is one CDR3 protein sequence, shown with its most common DNA and genes. The sample table contains around 120,000 distinct CDR3 sequences; only one count was recorded for 20% to 30% of them. Clones ranked in the top ten supply 34% of the sample. Broader findings and caveats from the paper: In both this cohort and an independent roughly 400-donor cohort, the cumulative frequency of public TCR beta family members distinguished carriers of CMV infection plus the relevant HLA type. In the ex vivo response, HLA-C-restricted CMV-specific TCR beta clonotypes were dominant, and in two of eight donors the single most frequent clonotype came from this HLA-C-restricted group.

This sequence was found in a human donor in good health (CMV status not recorded). Some clones in this sample may be carry-over from other donors' samples. The specimen sequenced was PBMCs, sequenced either directly or after in vitro stimulation (not recorded which). The chain joins TRBV6-1 to TRBJ1-2, with a tentative D gene TRBD1 over 5 matching bases. The CDR3 protein is CASSQQAGIYGYTF. The DNA sequence is given as TGTGCCAGCAGTCAACAGGCTGGGATCTATGGCTACACCTTC.